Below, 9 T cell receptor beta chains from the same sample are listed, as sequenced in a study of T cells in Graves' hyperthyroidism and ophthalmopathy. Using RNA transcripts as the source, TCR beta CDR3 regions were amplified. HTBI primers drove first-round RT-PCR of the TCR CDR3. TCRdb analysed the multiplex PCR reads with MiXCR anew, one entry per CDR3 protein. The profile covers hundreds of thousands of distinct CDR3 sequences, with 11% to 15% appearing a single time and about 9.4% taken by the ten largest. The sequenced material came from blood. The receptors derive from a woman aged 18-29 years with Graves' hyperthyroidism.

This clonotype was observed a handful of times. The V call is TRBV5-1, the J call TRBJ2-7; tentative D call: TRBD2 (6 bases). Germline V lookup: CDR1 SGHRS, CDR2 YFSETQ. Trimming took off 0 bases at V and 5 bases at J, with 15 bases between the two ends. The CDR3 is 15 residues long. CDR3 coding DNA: TGCGCCAGCAGCTTGGTGGCAGGAGGGGCCCACGAGCAGTACTTC. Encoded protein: CASSLVAGGAHEQYF.

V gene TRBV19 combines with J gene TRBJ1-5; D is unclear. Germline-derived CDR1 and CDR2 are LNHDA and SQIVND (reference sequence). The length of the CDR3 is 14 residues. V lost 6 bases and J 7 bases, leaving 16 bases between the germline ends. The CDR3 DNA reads TGTGCCAGTAGCACGGCGGGGAGCAGCCAGCCCCAGCATTTT. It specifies CASSTAGSSQPQHF.

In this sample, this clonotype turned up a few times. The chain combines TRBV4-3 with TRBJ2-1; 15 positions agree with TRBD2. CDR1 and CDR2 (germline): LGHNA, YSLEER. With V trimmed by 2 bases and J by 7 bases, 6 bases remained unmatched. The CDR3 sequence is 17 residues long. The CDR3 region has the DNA TGCGCCAGCAGCCAAAGCCCGGGACTAGCGGGGGGAAATGAGCAGTTCTTC. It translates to CASSQSPGLAGGNEQFF.

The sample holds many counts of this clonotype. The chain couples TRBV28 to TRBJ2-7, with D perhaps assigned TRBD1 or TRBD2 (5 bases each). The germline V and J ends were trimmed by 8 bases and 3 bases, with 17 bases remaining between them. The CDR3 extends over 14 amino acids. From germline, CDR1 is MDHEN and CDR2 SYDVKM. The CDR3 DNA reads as TGTGCCAGCCTAATCGATCGGGACGGCTACGAGCAGTACTTC. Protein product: CASLIDRDGYEQYF.

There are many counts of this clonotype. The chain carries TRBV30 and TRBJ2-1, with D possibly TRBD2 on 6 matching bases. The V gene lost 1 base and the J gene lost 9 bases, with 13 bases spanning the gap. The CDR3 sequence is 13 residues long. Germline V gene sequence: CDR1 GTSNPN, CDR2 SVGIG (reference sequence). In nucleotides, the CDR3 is TGTGCCTGGAGTGCAGTTATGGGGGGTGAGCAGTTCTTC. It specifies CAWSAVMGGEQFF.

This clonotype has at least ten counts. For the CDR3, the DNA is TGTGCCAGCAGCCAAACTAGCGGGAGACGGGTCTACGAGCAGTACTTC. It yields the protein CASSQTSGRRVYEQYF. This rearrangement joins TRBV14 to TRBJ2-7; 11 bases match TRBD2. The CDR3 covers 16 residues. Unmatched junction bases numbered 6, after V lost 2 bases and J lost 3 bases. Looked up from germline, CDR1 is SGHDN and CDR2 is FVKESK.

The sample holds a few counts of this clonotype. CDR3 residues: CSAREARETQYF. The CDR3 bases are TGCAGTGCCCGGGAGGCGAGAGAGACCCAGTACTTC. The chain carries TRBV20-1 and TRBJ2-5; TRBD2 agrees at 7 bases. The germline gives CDR1 DFQATT, CDR2 SNEGSKA (reference sequence). V gave up 6 bases and J gave up 4 bases; unmatched junction bases: 5. The CDR3 sequence is 12 residues long.

CDR3 sequence (DNA): TGTGCCAGTAGCCCCCCGTTCGGCGGCACCGAGCAGTACTTC. Protein: CASSPPFGGTEQYF. The rearrangement links TRBV19 to TRBJ2-7; D not certain. The germline gives CDR1 LNHDA, CDR2 SQIVND (reference sequence). The CDR3 has 14 residues. The V end was cut by 6 bases, the J end by 6 bases, with 18 bases between.

The CDR3 spells CASSQDLTSGSAETQYF. Here the CDR3 DNA reads TGTGCCAGCAGCCAAGACTTGACTAGCGGGAGCGCGGAGACCCAGTACTTC. The chain employs TRBV3-1 and TRBJ2-5, with 12 bases lining up with TRBD2. Per germline, CDR1 LGHDT and CDR2 YNNKEL (reference sequence). This CDR3 has 17 amino acids. Trimming removed 0 bases from V and 5 bases from J; junction bases left unmatched: 7.